The 5 T cell receptor beta chains below come from one sample, sequenced in a study of blood T cell repertoires in COVID-19. Measured with immunoSEQ multiplex PCR; TCRdb has only the in-frame clones, and not every one. This sample yields 200,000 to 250,000 clones, of which approximately 80% are seen a single time; 1.4% belongs to the top ten. The sequenced sample consisted of peripheral blood. These receptor sequences come from a woman in her 40s who had recovered from COVID-19.

The chain recombines TRBV28 with TRBJ1-4, with 9 bases matching TRBD1. CDR3 length: 18 residues. Trimming at V came to 6 bases and at J to 6 bases, leaving 17 bases not matched to a gene. Germline V lookup: CDR1 MDHEN, CDR2 SYDVKM. CDR3 region: CASSPGTGYISWDEKLFF. The CDR3 nucleotides are TGTGCCAGCAGCCCCGGGACAGGGTATATTAGTTGGGATGAAAAACTGTTTTTT.

The table lists this clone with a few counts. The chain links TRBV12-3 or TRBV12-4 to TRBJ2-5; TRBD1 matches 7 bases. Unmatched junction bases numbered 6, after V lost 6 bases and J lost 5 bases. This CDR3 is 13 amino acids long. The CDR3 nucleotides read TGTGCCAGCAGCCTAGGACAGGCTGAGACCCAGTACTTC. Translated, it gives CASSLGQAETQYF.

This clone has just one count. The chain couples TRBV19 to TRBJ1-5; D gene uncertain. The V end lost 0 bases, the J end lost 4 bases, and 7 bases lay between the germline ends. This CDR3 is built from 14 residues. CDR1 is LNHDA and CDR2 is SQIVND in the germline V gene (reference sequence). Here the CDR3 reads CASSIEAQNQPQHF. DNA of the CDR3: TGTGCCAGTAGTATAGAGGCACAAAATCAGCCCCAGCATTTT.

V usage is TRBV3-1 (or the pseudogene TRBV3-2) and J usage is TRBJ1-2; the match to TRBD1 covers 8 bases. CDR1 is LGHDT and CDR2 is YNNKEL in the germline V gene (reference sequence). V lost 1 base, J lost 4 bases, and 5 bases stayed unmatched. CDR3 length equals 15 residues. The CDR3 spells CASSQGDRGSYGYTF. The CDR3, as DNA: TGTGCCAGCAGCCAAGGTGACAGGGGAAGCTATGGCTACACCTTC.

This clone is a singleton in its sample. CDR3 in DNA: TGTGCTAGTGGCCTAGACGACAATGAGCAGTTCTTC. Protein sequence: CASGLDDNEQFF. This chain joins TRBV12-5 and TRBJ2-1; D remains unclear. With 6 bases removed from V and 5 bases from J, the gap between germline ends came to 8 bases. The CDR3 consists of 12 residues. The germline gives CDR1 LGHNT, CDR2 FRNRAP.